Below, 25 T cell receptor beta chains from the same sample are listed, as sequenced in a study of T cell responses to AZD1222 COVID-19 vaccine (dated by TCRdb to the early 2020s). The receptor library was made with the immunoSEQ multiplex PCR assay. Held by TCRdb, this immuneACCESS table contains in-frame sequences only and omits some clones. Under half of the omission traces to an unresolved V gene where checked; the cause of the rest is unknown. The sample profile shows about 100,000 clones; over 90% of them were found once. The ten largest clones add up to less than 5% of the sample. The sample's time point label, decoded: baseline before first vaccination. Sample: peripheral blood, taken on day 0 of AZD1222 vaccination. These receptors were obtained from an adult in good health.

The chain has TRBV5-4 and TRBJ1-1, with a possible D match to TRBD1 (5 bases). Trimming shortened V by 1 base and J by 1 base, and 11 bases separated the two germline ends. This CDR3 is 15 amino acids long. The V gene's germline CDR1 is SGHNT and CDR2 YYREEE (reference sequence). CDR3 protein: CASSLQGPRNTEAFF. CDR3 DNA: TGTGCCAGCAGCTTGCAGGGACCGCGGAACACTGAAGCTTTCTTT.

This chain uses TRBV7-9 with TRBJ2-7, with TRBD2 matching over 7 bases. The CDR3 loop spans 18 amino acids. Germline-derived CDR1 and CDR2 are SEHNR and FQNEAQ (reference sequence). Losses at the gene ends were 5 bases for V and 1 base for J; bases not matched to a gene: 17. CDR3 coding DNA: TGTGCCAGCAGCCCCACAATACCCAGGGAGGGCTGGTCCTACGAGCAGTACTTC. Translating gives CASSPTIPREGWSYEQYF.

A single count supports this clone. This sequence joins TRBV18 and TRBJ2-1; 10 bases map to TRBD2. V was pared by 6 bases and J by 3 bases, with 2 bases of the junction left unmatched. CDR1 and CDR2 (germline): KGHSH, LQKENI. The CDR3 runs 14 residues. CDR3 sequence reads: CASSSSGSYNEQFF. In DNA, the CDR3 is TGTGCCAGCTCGTCTAGCGGGAGCTACAATGAGCAGTTCTTC.

The rearrangement links TRBV6-5 to TRBJ1-1; D might be TRBD1 (5 bases). The germline V and J ends were trimmed by 5 bases and 4 bases, with 14 bases remaining between them. CDR3 length: 14 residues. Per the germline V gene, CDR1 is MNHEY and CDR2 is SVGAGI. CDR3 loop: CASSRVQEGTEAFF. CDR3 nucleotide sequence: TGTGCCAGCAGTAGGGTACAGGAGGGCACTGAAGCTTTCTTT.

This chain joins TRBV5-4 and TRBJ2-3, with 9 bases fitting TRBD2. Per germline, CDR1 SGHNT and CDR2 YYREEE (reference sequence). The CDR3 covers 17 residues. With V trimmed by 3 bases and J by 1 base, 9 bases remained unmatched. The CDR3 sequence: CASSSPLAGVGTDTQYF. The DNA for the CDR3 is TGTGCCAGCAGCTCACCGTTAGCGGGAGTGGGCACAGATACGCAGTATTTT. Full variable domain (outside the CDR3, taken from reference TRBV5-4 and TRBJ2-3): ETGVTQSPTHLIKTRGQQVTLRCSSQSGHNTVSWYQQALGQGPQFIFQYYREEENGRGNFPPRFSGLQFPNYSSELNVNALELDDSALYLCASSSPLAGVGTDTQYFGPGTRLTVL.

The chain employs TRBV2 and TRBJ1-1; 7 positions agree with TRBD1. The germline gives CDR1 SNHLY, CDR2 FYNNEI. The CDR3 contains 14 residues. V dropped 7 bases and J dropped 5; count of bases not matched to a gene: 10. The chain's CDR3 is CASNMVAGGTEAFF. The CDR3 nucleotides read TGTGCCAGCAATATGGTGGCAGGGGGGACTGAAGCTTTCTTT.

The rearrangement links TRBV7-9 to TRBJ2-5; 12 bases are a match to TRBD2. V lost 4 bases and J lost 3; bases outside the gene matches: 0. This CDR3 region has 14 residues. CDR1 is SEHNR and CDR2 is FQNEAQ in the germline V gene (reference sequence). CDR3 region: CASSSSGREETQYF. Here the CDR3 DNA reads TGTGCCAGCAGCTCTAGCGGGAGGGAAGAGACCCAGTACTTC. Using reference TRBV7-9 and TRBJ2-5 for the parts outside the CDR3, the full variable domain is DTGVSQNPRHKITKRGQNVTFRCDPISEHNRLYWYRQTLGQGPEFLTYFQNEAQLEKSRLLSDRFSAERPKGSFSTLEIQRTEQGDSAMYLCASSSSGREETQYFGPGTRLLVL.

The chain is built from TRBV6-5 and TRBJ2-7, with a tentative D call TRBD1 (5 bases). The CDR3 spans 15 residues. Germline V gives CDR1 MNHEY, CDR2 SVGAGI. Trimming took off 5 bases at V and 5 bases at J, with 19 bases between the two ends. The CDR3 DNA is TGTGCCAGCAGTAGGCAGGGCGGCGCCTCTGACGAGCAGTACTTC. Translated, it gives CASSRQGGASDEQYF.

The table lists this clone with a count of one. The chain uses TRBV4-1 and TRBJ2-1; 8 bases are a match to TRBD2. After removal of 0 bases from V and 4 bases from J, the junction contained 8 bases not matched to a gene. CDR1 and CDR2 (germline): MGHRA, YSYEKL. This CDR3 is 17 amino acids long. This chain's CDR3 is CASSQDPRTSQYNEQFF. CDR3 coding DNA: TGCGCCAGCAGCCAAGATCCCAGGACTAGCCAATACAATGAGCAGTTCTTC.

The chain has TRBV7-2 and TRBJ2-7; the D is unclear. Trimming took off 4 bases at V and 0 bases at J, with 7 bases between the two ends. The germline CDR1 and CDR2 sequences are SGHTA and FQGNSA. The CDR3 runs 13 residues. The CDR3 region is CASSSASSYEQYF. CDR3 DNA: TGTGCCAGCAGCTCCGCGAGCTCCTACGAGCAGTACTTC. Variable domain in full (rest from reference TRBV7-2 and TRBJ2-7): GAGVSQSPSNKVTEKGKDVELRCDPISGHTALYWYRQSLGQGLEFLIYFQGNSAPDKSGLPSDRFSAERTGGSVSTLTIQRTQQEDSAVYLCASSSASSYEQYFGPGTRLTVT.

The genes are TRBV28 and TRBJ2-3; D gene ambiguous. Trimming pared 6 bases from V and 4 bases from J, leaving 14 bases between. The CDR3 covers 14 residues. Germline values: CDR1 MDHEN, CDR2 SYDVKM. For the CDR3, the DNA is TGTGCCAGCAGCCCACGCCATCTCCCAGATACGCAGTATTTT. Amino acid sequence: CASSPRHLPDTQYF.

V usage is TRBV3-1 (or the pseudogene TRBV3-2) and J usage is TRBJ2-3; possibly TRBD2 for D (5 bases). V lost 1 base and J 4 bases, leaving 21 bases between the germline ends. The CDR3 runs to 18 residues. CDR1 LGHDT and CDR2 YNNKEL come from the germline V gene (reference sequence). CDR3 residues: CASSQGRLVGVRADTQYF. The CDR3 DNA reads TGTGCCAGCAGCCAAGGCCGTCTTGTGGGAGTAAGAGCAGATACGCAGTATTTT.

The chain carries TRBV11-2 and TRBJ2-3; TRBD2 is a possible D gene (7 bases). The CDR3 sequence is 16 residues long. Trimming pared 3 bases from V and 3 bases from J, leaving 16 bases between. Germline values: CDR1 SGHAT, CDR2 FQNNGV. The CDR3 region has the DNA TGTGCCAGCAGCTTGGGGGGGCTAGCGTTGACAGATACGCAGTATTTT. Amino acids: CASSLGGLALTDTQYF. The full variable domain, in which reference TRBV11-2 and TRBJ2-3 provide the parts outside the CDR3, is EAGVAQSPRYKIIEKRQSVAFWCNPISGHATLYWYQQILGQGPKLLIQFQNNGVVDDSQLPKDRFSAERLKGVDSTLKIQPAKLEDSAVYLCASSLGGLALTDTQYFGPGTRLTVL.

This chain uses TRBV9 with TRBJ2-3; D unresolved. Germline assignment: CDR1 SGDLS and CDR2 YYNGEE. V was cut by 3 bases and J by 3 bases, with 8 bases left in between. This CDR3 comprises 13 residues. The CDR3 sequence: CASSERRTDTQYF. The CDR3 nucleotides are TGTGCCAGCAGCGAGAGAAGGACAGATACGCAGTATTTT.

The chain employs TRBV15 and TRBJ1-4; 8 bases align to TRBD1. The CDR3 runs to 16 residues. Germline CDR1 reads LNHNV; CDR2 reads YYDKDF (reference sequence). V shed 0 bases, J shed 5 bases, and the junction held 5 bases outside the gene matches. CDR3 protein: CATSRDRGTGNEKLFF. Written as DNA, the CDR3 is TGTGCCACCAGCAGAGATCGGGGGACAGGAAATGAAAAACTGTTTTTT.

The chain is built from TRBV3-1 (or the pseudogene TRBV3-2) and TRBJ1-1; D gene uncertain. V lost 1 base and J 0 bases, leaving 6 bases between the germline ends. The CDR3 is 14 amino acids. Germline V gives CDR1 LGHDT, CDR2 YNNKEL (reference sequence). In nucleotides, the CDR3 is TGTGCCAGCAGCCAAGGGGCAATGAACACTGAAGCTTTCTTT. This gives the protein CASSQGAMNTEAFF.

This clone was observed once. The J gene is TRBJ2-2, the V gene TRBV18; no clear D gene. The V and J ends lost 5 bases and 3 bases respectively, with 4 bases between them. CDR3 size: 12 residues. Per germline, CDR1 KGHSH and CDR2 LQKENI. The CDR3 reads CASSTYTGELFF. Here the CDR3 DNA reads TGTGCCAGCTCAACTTACACCGGGGAGCTGTTTTTT. Together with reference TRBV18 and TRBJ2-2, the CDR3 gives the full variable domain: NAGVMQNPRHLVRRRGQEARLRCSPMKGHSHVYWYRQLPEEGLKFMVYLQKENIIDESGMPKERFSAEFPKEGPSILRIQQVVRGDSAAYFCASSTYTGELFFGEGSRLTVL.

The sample holds one count of this clone. The V gene is TRBV11-3, the J gene TRBJ1-1; no clear D. The V gene lost 1 base and the J gene lost 1 base, with 10 bases spanning the gap. CDR3 size: 15 residues. CDR1 is SGHNT, CDR2 YENEEA, per germline. DNA of the CDR3: TGTGCCAGCAGCTTAGTTCGGGGTACGAACACTGAAGCTTTCTTT. It translates to CASSLVRGTNTEAFF.

The J gene is TRBJ2-4, the V gene TRBV29-1; no clear D. This CDR3 is 14 amino acids long. V was pared by 4 bases and J by 0 bases, with 10 bases between. CDR1 and CDR2 (germline): SQVTM, ANQGSEA. CDR3 nucleotides: TGCAGCGTTGTTTCCTCTATAGCCAAAAACATTCAGTACTTC. It translates to CSVVSSIAKNIQYF.

The chain combines TRBV4-3 with TRBJ1-4; D unresolved. Germline CDR1 is LGHNA and CDR2 is YSLEER. The CDR3 runs 14 residues. Trimming stripped 0 bases from V and 0 bases from J, with 2 bases between. For the CDR3, the DNA is TGCGCCAGCAGCCAAGATGCAACTAATGAAAAACTGTTTTTT. It is translated as CASSQDATNEKLFF.

The V call is TRBV10-2, the J call TRBJ1-6; 7 nucleotides match TRBD1. Germline lookup yields CDR1 WSHSY and CDR2 SAAADI. With 7 bases clipped from V and 10 bases from J, the junction kept 10 bases outside the gene matches. The CDR3 is 14 residues long. The CDR3 DNA sequence: TGCGCCAGCACCCCCACAGGGGAAGGCTCACCCCTCCACTTT. Translation: CASTPTGEGSPLHF.

The V gene is TRBV9, the J gene TRBJ2-2; D possibly corresponds to TRBD2 (5 bases). In germline, CDR1 is SGDLS, CDR2 YYNGEE. This CDR3 is built from 16 residues. V was cut by 0 bases and J by 0 bases, with 9 bases left in between. The CDR3 reads CASSVGSDPNTGELFF. In DNA form, the CDR3 reads TGTGCCAGCAGCGTAGGTAGCGATCCGAACACCGGGGAGCTGTTTTTT.

This clone was counted a single time. The rearrangement uses TRBV5-1 and TRBJ2-1; 11 positions agree with TRBD2. Germline V lookup: CDR1 SGHRS, CDR2 YFSETQ. The CDR3 covers 16 residues. V trimming: 10 bases; J trimming: 1 base; junction bases outside the gene matches: 10. This chain's CDR3 is CASKPGLAESYNEQFF. Written as DNA, the CDR3 is TGCGCCTCAAAACCGGGACTAGCGGAATCCTACAATGAGCAGTTCTTC.

This clone was detected once. CDR3 DNA: TGTGCCAGCCTAGCGGGAGTGGCAGATACGCAGTATTTT. Translating it yields CASLAGVADTQYF. This sequence joins TRBV6-5 and TRBJ2-3; 10 bases map to TRBD2. CDR3 length: 13 amino acids. From germline, CDR1 is MNHEY and CDR2 SVGAGI. The V gene end was trimmed by 8 bases and the J gene end by 4 bases; junction bases not matched to a gene: 3.

The V and J genes are TRBV6-5 and TRBJ1-4; no reliable D call. V dropped 6 bases and J dropped 7 bases, with 9 bases sitting between them. The CDR3 sequence is 12 residues long. Germline CDR1 MNHEY, CDR2 SVGAGI. CDR3 amino acids: CASRHESEKLFF. In nucleotides, the CDR3 is TGTGCCAGCAGGCATGAGAGTGAAAAACTGTTTTTT.